This T cell receptor beta chain derives from a study of naive and memory T cell subsets. The treatment: skin biopsy from PPD injection site in Mantoux-positive individual. An oligonucleotide containing a UMI was ligated to the 3' end of TCR cDNA. Amplification of ligated cDNA took four PCR rounds with SP2 and nested alpha and beta constant primers. Alpha and beta constant region primers primed reverse transcription for blood and skin samples. TCRdb reprocessed the UMI-ligation and nested PCR reads via MiXCR and lists one record per CDR3 protein. The sample lists about 30,000 distinct CDR3 sequences, less than 8.5% occurring once. General study points: The RNA method is potentially sensitive to activation and differentiation changes. Far more TCRs reportedly came from tuberculin skin test site biopsies.

This clonotype has a count of ten or more. What it binds is unknown. The CDR3 spans 18 residues. The germline V gene encodes CDR1 SGHVS and CDR2 FQNEAQ. V shed 5 bases and J 8 bases; nucleotides not matched to a gene: 21. The sample in question was skin, obtained from a tuberculin skin test site. This receptor was identified in an adult in good health. V and J are TRBV7-8 and TRBJ2-1, with 7 bases fitting TRBD1. CDR3 sequence: CASSPGQTMTGSVHEQFF. DNA of the CDR3: TGTGCCAGCAGCCCGGGACAGACCATGACTGGGAGTGTCCATGAGCAGTTCTTC.